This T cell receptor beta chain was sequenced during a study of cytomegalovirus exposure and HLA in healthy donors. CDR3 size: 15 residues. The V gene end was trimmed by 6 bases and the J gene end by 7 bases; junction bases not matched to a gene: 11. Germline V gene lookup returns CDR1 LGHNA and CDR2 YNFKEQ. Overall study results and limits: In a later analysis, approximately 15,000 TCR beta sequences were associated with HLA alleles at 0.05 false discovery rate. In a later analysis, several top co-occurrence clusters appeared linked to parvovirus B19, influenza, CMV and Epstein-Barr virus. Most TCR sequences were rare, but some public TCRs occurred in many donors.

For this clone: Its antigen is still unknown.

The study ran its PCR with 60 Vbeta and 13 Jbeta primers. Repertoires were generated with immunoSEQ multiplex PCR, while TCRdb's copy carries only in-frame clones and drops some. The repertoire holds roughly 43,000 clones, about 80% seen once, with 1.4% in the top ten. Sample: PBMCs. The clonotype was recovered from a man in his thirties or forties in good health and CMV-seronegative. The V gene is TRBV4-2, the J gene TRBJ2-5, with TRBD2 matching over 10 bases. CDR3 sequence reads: CASRASGSREGTQYF. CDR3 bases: TGTGCCAGCAGAGCTAGCGGGAGTCGTGAAGGGACCCAGTACTTC.